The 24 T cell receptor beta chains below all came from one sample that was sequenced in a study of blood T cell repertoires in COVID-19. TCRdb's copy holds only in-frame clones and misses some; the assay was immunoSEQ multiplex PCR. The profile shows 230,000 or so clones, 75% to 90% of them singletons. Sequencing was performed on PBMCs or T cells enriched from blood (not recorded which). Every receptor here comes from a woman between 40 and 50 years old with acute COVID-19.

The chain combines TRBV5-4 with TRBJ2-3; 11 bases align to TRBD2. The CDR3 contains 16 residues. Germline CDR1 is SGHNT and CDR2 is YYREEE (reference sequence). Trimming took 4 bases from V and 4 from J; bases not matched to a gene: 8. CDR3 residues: CASSELSGGAPDTQYF. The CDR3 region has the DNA TGTGCCAGCAGCGAGCTTAGCGGGGGGGCCCCAGATACGCAGTATTTT.

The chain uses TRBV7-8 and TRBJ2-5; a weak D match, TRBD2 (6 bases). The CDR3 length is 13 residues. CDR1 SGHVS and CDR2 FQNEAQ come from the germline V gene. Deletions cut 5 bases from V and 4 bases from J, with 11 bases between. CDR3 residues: CASSRRRVETQYF. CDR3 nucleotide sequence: TGTGCCAGCAGCCGCCGGAGGGTAGAGACCCAGTACTTC.

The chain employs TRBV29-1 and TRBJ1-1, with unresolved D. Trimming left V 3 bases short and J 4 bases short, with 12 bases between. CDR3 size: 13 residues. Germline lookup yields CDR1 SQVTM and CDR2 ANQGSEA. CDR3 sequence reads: CSVEWGVGTEAFF. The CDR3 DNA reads TGCAGCGTTGAGTGGGGAGTGGGCACTGAAGCTTTCTTT.

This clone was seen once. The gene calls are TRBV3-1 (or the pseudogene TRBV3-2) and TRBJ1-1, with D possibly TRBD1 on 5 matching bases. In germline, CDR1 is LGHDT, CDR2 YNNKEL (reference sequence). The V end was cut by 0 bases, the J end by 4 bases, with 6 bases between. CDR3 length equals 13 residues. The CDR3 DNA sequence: TGTGCCAGCAGCCAAGACCAGGGCACTGAAGCTTTCTTT. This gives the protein CASSQDQGTEAFF.

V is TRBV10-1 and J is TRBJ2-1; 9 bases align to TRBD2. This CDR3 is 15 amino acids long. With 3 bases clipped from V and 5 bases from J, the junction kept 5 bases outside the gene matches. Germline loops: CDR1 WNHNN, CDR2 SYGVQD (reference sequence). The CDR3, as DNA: TGCGCCAGCAGTGACGCGGGGGGGCCGGACAATGAGCAGTTCTTC. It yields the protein CASSDAGGPDNEQFF.

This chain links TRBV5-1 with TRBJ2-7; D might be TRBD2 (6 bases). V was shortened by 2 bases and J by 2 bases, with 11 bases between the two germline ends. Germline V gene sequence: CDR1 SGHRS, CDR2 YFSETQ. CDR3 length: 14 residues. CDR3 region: CASSFEPGAYEQYF. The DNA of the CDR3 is TGCGCCAGCAGCTTTGAACCGGGGGCCTACGAGCAGTACTTC. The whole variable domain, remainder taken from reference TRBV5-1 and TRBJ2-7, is KAGVTQTPRYLIKTRGQQVTLSCSPISGHRSVSWYQQTPGQGLQFLFEYFSETQRNKGNFPGRFSGRQFSNSRSEMNVSTLELGDSALYLCASSFEPGAYEQYFGPGTRLTVT.

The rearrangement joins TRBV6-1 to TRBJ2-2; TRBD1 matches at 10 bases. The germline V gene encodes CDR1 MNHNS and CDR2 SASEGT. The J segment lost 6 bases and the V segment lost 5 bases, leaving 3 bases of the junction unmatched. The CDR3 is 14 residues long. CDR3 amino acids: CASSPTGGPGELFF. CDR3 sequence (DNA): TGTGCCAGCAGTCCGACAGGGGGCCCCGGGGAGCTGTTTTTT.

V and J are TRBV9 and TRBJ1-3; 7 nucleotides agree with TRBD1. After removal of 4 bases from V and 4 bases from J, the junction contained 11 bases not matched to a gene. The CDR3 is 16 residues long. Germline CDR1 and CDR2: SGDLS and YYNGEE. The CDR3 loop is CASSLRQGVVGNTIYF. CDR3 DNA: TGTGCCAGCAGCCTCCGACAGGGAGTGGTAGGAAACACCATATATTTT. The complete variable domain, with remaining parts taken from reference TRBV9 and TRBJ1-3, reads DSGVTQTPKHLITATGQRVTLRCSPRSGDLSVYWYQQSLDQGLQFLIQYYNGEERAKGNILERFSAQQFPDLHSELNLSSLELGDSALYFCASSLRQGVVGNTIYFGEGSWLTVV.

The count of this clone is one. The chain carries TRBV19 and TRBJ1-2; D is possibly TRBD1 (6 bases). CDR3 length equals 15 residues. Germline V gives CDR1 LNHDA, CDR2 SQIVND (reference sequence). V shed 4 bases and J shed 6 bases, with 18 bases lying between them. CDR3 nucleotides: TGTGCCAGTAGTAGACCAGGGGATGGTAAAGATGGCTACACCTTC. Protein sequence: CASSRPGDGKDGYTF. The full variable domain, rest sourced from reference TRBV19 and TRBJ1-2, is DGGITQSPKYLFRKEGQNVTLSCEQNLNHDAMYWYRQDPGQGLRLIYYSQIVNDFQKGDIAEGYSVSREKKESFPLTVTSAQKNPTAFYLCASSRPGDGKDGYTFGSGTRLTVV.

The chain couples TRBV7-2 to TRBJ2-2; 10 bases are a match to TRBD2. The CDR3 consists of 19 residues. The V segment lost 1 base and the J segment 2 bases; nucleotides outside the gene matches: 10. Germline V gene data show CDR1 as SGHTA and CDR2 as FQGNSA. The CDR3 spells CASSLGRASGGRNTGELFF. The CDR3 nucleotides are TGTGCCAGCAGCTTAGGTCGGGCTAGCGGGGGACGAAACACCGGGGAGCTGTTTTTT.

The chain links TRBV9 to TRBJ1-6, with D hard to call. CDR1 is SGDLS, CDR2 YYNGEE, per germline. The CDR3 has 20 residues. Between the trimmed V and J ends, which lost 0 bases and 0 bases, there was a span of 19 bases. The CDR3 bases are TGTGCCAGCAGCGTAGAAATGCGGCGGTATCCTAGCTCCTATAATTCACCCCTCCACTTT. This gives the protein CASSVEMRRYPSSYNSPLHF.

The CDR3 spells CASSLGGGAQDTQYF. The DNA for the CDR3 is TGCGCCAGCAGTCTAGGCGGGGGAGCACAAGATACGCAGTATTTT. The chain combines TRBV10-1 with TRBJ2-3, with 7 bases aligning to TRBD2. With 5 bases clipped from V and 5 bases from J, the junction kept 10 bases outside the gene matches. Germline CDR1 WNHNN, CDR2 SYGVQD (reference sequence). The CDR3 totals 15 residues.

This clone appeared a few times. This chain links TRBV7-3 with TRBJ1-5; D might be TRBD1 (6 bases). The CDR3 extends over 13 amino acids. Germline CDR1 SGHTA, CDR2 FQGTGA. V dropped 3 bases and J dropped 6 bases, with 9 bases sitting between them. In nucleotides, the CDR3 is TGTGCCAGCAGCTTCGACAGGTCTCAGCCCCAGCATTTT. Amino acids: CASSFDRSQPQHF.

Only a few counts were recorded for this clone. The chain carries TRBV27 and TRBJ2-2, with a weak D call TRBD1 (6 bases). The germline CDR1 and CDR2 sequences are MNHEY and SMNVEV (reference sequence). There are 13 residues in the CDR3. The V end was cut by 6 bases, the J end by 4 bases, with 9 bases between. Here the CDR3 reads CASRQGTTGELFF. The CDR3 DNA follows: TGTGCCAGCAGGCAGGGGACCACCGGGGAGCTGTTTTTT.

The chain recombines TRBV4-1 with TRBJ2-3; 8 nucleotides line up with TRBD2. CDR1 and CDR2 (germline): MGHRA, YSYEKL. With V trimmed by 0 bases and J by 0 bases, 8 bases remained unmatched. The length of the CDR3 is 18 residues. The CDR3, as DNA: TGCGCCAGCAGCCAAGATTCTAGCGGGTCTTATAGCACAGATACGCAGTATTTT. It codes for CASSQDSSGSYSTDTQYF.

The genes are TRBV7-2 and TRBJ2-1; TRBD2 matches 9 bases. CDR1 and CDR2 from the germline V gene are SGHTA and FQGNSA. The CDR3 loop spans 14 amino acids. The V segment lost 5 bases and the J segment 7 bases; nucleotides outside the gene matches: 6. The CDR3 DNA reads TGTGCCAGCAGCCTACTAGCGGGCTTAAATGAGCAGTTCTTC. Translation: CASSLLAGLNEQFF.

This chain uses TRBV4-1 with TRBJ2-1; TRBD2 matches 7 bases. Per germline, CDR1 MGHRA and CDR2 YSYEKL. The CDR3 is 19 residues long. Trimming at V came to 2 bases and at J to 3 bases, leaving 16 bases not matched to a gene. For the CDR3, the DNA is TGCGCCAGCAGCCAATATACTCTCTGGGGGGGGGAAATCTACAATGAGCAGTTCTTC. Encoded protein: CASSQYTLWGGEIYNEQFF.

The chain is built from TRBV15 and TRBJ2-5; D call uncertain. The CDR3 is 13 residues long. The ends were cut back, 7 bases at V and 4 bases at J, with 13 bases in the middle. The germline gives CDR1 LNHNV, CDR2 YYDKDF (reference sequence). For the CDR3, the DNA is TGTGCCACCATGACAAGACCAGCAGAGACCCAGTACTTC. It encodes CATMTRPAETQYF. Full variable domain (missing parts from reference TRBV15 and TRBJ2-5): DAMVIQNPRYQVTQFGKPVTLSCSQTLNHNVMYWYQQKSSQAPKLLFHYYDKDFNNEADTPDNFQSRRPNTSFCFLDIRSPGLGDTAMYLCATMTRPAETQYFGPGTRLLVL.

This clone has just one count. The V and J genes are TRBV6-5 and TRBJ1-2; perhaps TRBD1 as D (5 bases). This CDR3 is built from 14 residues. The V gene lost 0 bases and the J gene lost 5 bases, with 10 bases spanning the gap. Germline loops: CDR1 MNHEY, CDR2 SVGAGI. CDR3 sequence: CASSYSTDPYGYTF. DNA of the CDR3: TGTGCCAGCAGTTACTCGACAGACCCTTATGGCTACACCTTC.

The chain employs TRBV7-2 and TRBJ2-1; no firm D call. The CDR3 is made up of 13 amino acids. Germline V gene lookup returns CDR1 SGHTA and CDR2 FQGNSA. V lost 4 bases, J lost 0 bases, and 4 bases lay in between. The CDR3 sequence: CASSWSSYNEQFF. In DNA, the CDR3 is TGTGCCAGCAGCTGGAGCTCCTACAATGAGCAGTTCTTC.

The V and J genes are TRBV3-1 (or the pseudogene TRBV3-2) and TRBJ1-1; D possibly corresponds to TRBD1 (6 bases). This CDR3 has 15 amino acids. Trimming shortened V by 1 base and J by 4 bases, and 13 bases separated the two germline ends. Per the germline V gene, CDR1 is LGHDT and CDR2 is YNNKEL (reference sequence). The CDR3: CASSQGYRASTEAFF. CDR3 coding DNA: TGTGCCAGCAGCCAAGGATACAGGGCTAGCACTGAAGCTTTCTTT.

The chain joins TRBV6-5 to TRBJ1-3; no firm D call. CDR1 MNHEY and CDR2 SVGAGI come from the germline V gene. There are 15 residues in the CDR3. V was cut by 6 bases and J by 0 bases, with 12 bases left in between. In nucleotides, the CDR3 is TGTGCCAGCAGATCGACTATAATCTCTGGAAACACCATATATTTT. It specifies CASRSTIISGNTIYF.

The CDR3 sequence is CASSIRTGKGNQPQHF. The CDR3 nucleotides are TGTGCCAGTAGTATTCGGACAGGAAAGGGTAATCAGCCCCAGCATTTT. The rearrangement links TRBV19 to TRBJ1-5; the match to TRBD1 covers 7 bases. Germline CDR1 LNHDA, CDR2 SQIVND (reference sequence). Trimming at V came to 3 bases and at J to 4 bases, leaving 9 bases not matched to a gene. The length of the CDR3 is 16 residues.

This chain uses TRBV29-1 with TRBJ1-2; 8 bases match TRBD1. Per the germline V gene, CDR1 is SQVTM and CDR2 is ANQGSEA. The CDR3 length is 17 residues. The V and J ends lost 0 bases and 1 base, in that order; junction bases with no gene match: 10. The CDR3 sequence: CSVEDERTGKFNYGYTF. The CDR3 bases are TGCAGCGTTGAAGATGAGAGGACAGGGAAATTTAACTATGGCTACACCTTC.